This T cell receptor beta chain was sequenced in a study of cytomegalovirus exposure and HLA in healthy donors. Study findings and constraints: Prediction of most subjects' HLA-A and HLA-B alleles by TCR beta sequences was reportedly accurate. Later examination showed HLA-associated TCR beta chains had greater clonal expansion than equally common others.

The PCR had 60 Vbeta and 13 Jbeta primers. Clones were sequenced by immunoSEQ multiplex PCR, and TCRdb holds only the in-frame ones, with some missing. Here the sample spans some 100,000 clones, around 72% being singletons. Concerning this clone itself: Its specificity is unknown.

Sampled while nominally healthy, donors likely had unrecorded immune exposures. Germline lookup yields CDR1 SGHRS and CDR2 YFSETQ. V lost 4 bases, J lost 6 bases, and 10 bases stayed unmatched. The CDR3 sequence is 15 residues long. Material for sequencing was PBMCs. This sequence joins TRBV5-1 and TRBJ2-7; 10 bases line up with TRBD1. The TCR sequence derives from a male donor in good health and CMV-seropositive. The CDR3 DNA reads TGCGCCAGCAGCCCCGCCGGGACAGGGGTCAGCGAGCAGTACTTC. Its translation is CASSPAGTGVSEQYF.